This TCR beta chain was captured in a study of T cell repertoires in cytomegalovirus infection. TCRdb called the reads again in MiXCR, with one record for every CDR3 protein. The table records approximately 500,000 distinct CDR3 sequences, about 15% of them present only once. With 4 bases removed from V and 5 bases from J, the gap between germline ends came to 15 bases. The CDR3 length is 14 residues. The germline V gene has CDR1 SGHNT and CDR2 YYREEE (reference sequence). This clonotype was obtained from a human donor in good health (CMV status not recorded). Some clones in this sample may be carry-over from other donors' samples. This sequence joins TRBV5-4 and TRBJ2-5, with D tentatively TRBD1 (6 bases). Sequencing used CD8+ T cells from PBMCs. Here the CDR3 DNA reads TGTGCCAGCAGCCAGGGGTTACGACAGGAGACCCAGTACTTC. Translating gives CASSQGLRQETQYF.